These 6 T cell receptor beta chains share one sample of origin, sequenced in a study of blood T cell repertoires in COVID-19. Clones were read by immunoSEQ multiplex PCR, and TCRdb kept only the in-frame ones, dropping some. The sample holds over 15,000 clones; 70% to 90% are singletons and the top ten take under 75%. The sequencing input was peripheral blood. Receptors were obtained from a man aged 80 or over with acute or convalescent COVID-19.

The chain has TRBV5-5 and TRBJ1-5; the D is unclear. V was pared by 1 base and J by 7 bases, with 15 bases between. The CDR3 length is 15 residues. The germline V gene has CDR1 SGHKS and CDR2 YYEKEE (reference sequence). The CDR3 DNA sequence: TGTGCCAGCAGCTTGACGGCAGAGGAGCGGCAGCCCCAGCATTTT. Protein sequence: CASSLTAEERQPQHF.

V is TRBV11-2 and J is TRBJ2-7, with 9 bases aligning to TRBD1. With V trimmed by 6 bases and J by 5 bases, 8 bases remained unmatched. Germline-derived CDR1 and CDR2 are SGHAT and FQNNGV. The CDR3 covers 14 residues. The CDR3 loop is CASRRPGTGHEQYF. CDR3 DNA: TGTGCCAGCAGACGACCCGGGACAGGGCACGAGCAGTACTTC.

The chain joins TRBV7-9 to TRBJ2-5; 13 bases match TRBD2. CDR1 is SEHNR, CDR2 FQNEAQ, per germline (reference sequence). CDR3 length: 17 amino acids. Trimming removed 5 bases from V and 6 bases from J; junction bases left unmatched: 12. The CDR3 reads CASSRGTSGVWMKTQYF. In nucleotides, the CDR3 is TGTGCCAGCAGCCGGGGGACTAGCGGGGTATGGATGAAGACCCAGTACTTC.

The chain links TRBV4-3 to TRBJ1-1; 7 bases align to TRBD1. The CDR3 contains 14 residues. After removal of 0 bases from V and 4 bases from J, the junction contained 2 bases not matched to a gene. Germline V gene sequence: CDR1 LGHNA, CDR2 YSLEER. CDR3: CASSQESGGTEAFF. DNA for the CDR3: TGCGCCAGCAGCCAAGAATCAGGGGGCACTGAAGCTTTCTTT.

This chain joins TRBV9 and TRBJ2-2; possible D gene TRBD1, 6 bases. Germline V gives CDR1 SGDLS, CDR2 YYNGEE. The CDR3 consists of 16 residues. V lost 1 base and J lost 0, with 10 bases in between. The CDR3 reads CASSVQQGPNTGELFF. In DNA form, the CDR3 reads TGTGCCAGCAGCGTACAACAGGGACCGAACACCGGGGAGCTGTTTTTT.

The genes are TRBV6-5 and TRBJ2-4; maybe TRBD1 (5 bases). V dropped 5 bases and J dropped 8 bases, with 16 bases sitting between them. The length of the CDR3 is 14 residues. From germline, CDR1 is MNHEY and CDR2 SVGAGI. The CDR3 loop is CASSPRQGIYIQYF. CDR3 nucleotide sequence: TGTGCCAGCAGTCCGAGGCAGGGCATATACATTCAGTACTTC.